Presented here are 26 T cell receptor beta chains from one specimen sequenced in a study of T-cell reconstitution after alpha-beta-depleted transplantation in children (dated by TCRdb to 2015 to 2016). Library generation was performed with PCR. Sequencing used an Illumina HiSeq 2500. Molecular barcoding was employed in the preparation of TCR libraries, with unique molecular identifiers being used to normalize TCRbeta repertoire quantification. TCRdb took the public reads, trimmed them with fastp at Q25, ran MiXCR for clone calling and kept in-frame beta chains. Records with the same CDR3 protein are collapsed into one entry carrying the most frequent genes and DNA. The sample table records 240,000 or so distinct CDR3 sequences; less than 9% of these occur just once. 6% to 7% of the sample is in the top ten clones. The treatment or condition tag for this specimen amounts to: allogeneic hematopoietic cell transplantation with graft depleted of TCRalphabeta T cells and CD19 B cells.

Here the sequenced sample was PBMCs, mostly from graft donor cells, taken 180 days after TCRalphabeta/CD19-depleted stem cell transplant. The receptor set was obtained from a male patient younger than 18 who had a stem cell transplant for acute lymphoblastic leukemia, so the T cells may come from the graft donor.

With regard to this clonotype: This may stem from a read error, because a much larger clone lies one nucleotide away. The rearrangement uses TRBV6-1 and TRBJ2-7; TRBD1 matches 7 bases. The CDR3 contains 16 residues. The germline V gene has CDR1 MNHNS and CDR2 SASEGT. The J segment lost 9 bases and the V segment lost 8 bases, leaving 22 bases of the junction unmatched. The CDR3 DNA follows: TGTGCCAGCCTGGGGACAGCGAACCCTCCTGAAGGCGTGCAGTACTTC. It is translated as CASLGTANPPEGVQYF.

This clonotype was observed many times. The rearrangement links TRBV9 to TRBJ2-3, with 7 bases aligning to TRBD2. The trim removed 2 bases at V and 7 bases at J, leaving 10 bases unmatched. The CDR3 length is 15 residues. The germline V gene has CDR1 SGDLS and CDR2 YYNGEE. The CDR3 bases are TGTGCCAGCAGCGTCGCTAGCGGATACGGGAATACGCAGTATTTT. Amino acids: CASSVASGYGNTQYF.

Ten or more counts support this clonotype. V usage is TRBV28 and J usage is TRBJ1-6; tentatively, D is TRBD1 (5 bases). V was clipped by 4 bases and J by 0 bases, with 10 bases between them. The germline V gene has CDR1 MDHEN and CDR2 SYDVKM. The CDR3 runs 16 residues. Written as DNA, the CDR3 is TGTGCCAGCAGTTCGCGGGGCAGCTCCTATAATTCACCCCTCCACTTT. Protein sequence: CASSSRGSSYNSPLHF.

The sample holds many counts of this clonotype. The gene calls are TRBV5-6 and TRBJ1-2; perhaps TRBD1 as D (5 bases). Trimming pared 1 base from V and 4 bases from J, leaving 14 bases between. CDR3 length: 15 residues. Per the germline V gene, CDR1 is SGHDT and CDR2 is YYEEEE. Here the CDR3 reads CASSLRTYGPYGYTF. The DNA for the CDR3 is TGTGCCAGCAGCTTGAGGACATATGGACCCTATGGCTACACCTTC.

At least ten counts were recorded for this clonotype. The chain carries TRBV20-1 and TRBJ1-2, with no clear D. Germline CDR1 is DFQATT and CDR2 is SNEGSKA (reference sequence). CDR3 size: 14 residues. Trimming removed 6 bases at V and 7 bases at J, with 21 bases between. CDR3: CSAYPTGEAGGYTF. The CDR3 DNA reads TGCAGTGCCTATCCCACTGGGGAGGCGGGTGGCTACACCTTC.

This clonotype was seen many times. This chain joins TRBV7-3 and TRBJ2-1, with D tentatively TRBD1 or TRBD2 (5 bases each). Germline V gene data show CDR1 as SGHTA and CDR2 as FQGTGA. Deletions cut 1 base from V and 7 bases from J, with 14 bases between. The CDR3 sequence is 15 residues long. CDR3 nucleotides: TGTGCCAGCAGCTTAATAGGGGCAGGAGGAAATGAGCAGTTCTTC. Translated: CASSLIGAGGNEQFF.

There are many counts of this clonotype. V gene TRBV11-2 combines with J gene TRBJ2-1; D possibly corresponds to TRBD2 (6 bases). The V end lost 0 bases, the J end lost 6 bases, and 21 bases lay between the germline ends. Germline-derived CDR1 and CDR2 are SGHAT and FQNNGV. This CDR3 contains 18 residues. The CDR3 nucleotides read TGTGCCAGCAGCTTAGACCCCACTAGCATCCCAAGGGGCAATGAGCAGTTCTTC. Encoded protein: CASSLDPTSIPRGNEQFF.

This clonotype was detected many times. This chain connects TRBV28 to TRBJ2-7; 7 bases align to TRBD2. The CDR3 runs 14 residues. V gave up 3 bases and J gave up 10 bases; unmatched junction bases: 12. Germline V gene lookup returns CDR1 MDHEN and CDR2 SYDVKM. The CDR3 DNA is TGTGCCAGCAGTTTTTCTGGACTAGTGTCGTTACAGTACTTC. The encoded protein is CASSFSGLVSLQYF.

This clonotype was seen ten or more times. The V gene is TRBV12-3 or TRBV12-4, the J gene TRBJ2-1; tentative D call: TRBD2 (5 bases). Deletions cut 0 bases from V and 10 bases from J, with 13 bases between. The CDR3 covers 14 residues. CDR3 loop: CASSLAPKGAEQFF. CDR3 coding DNA: TGTGCCAGCAGTTTAGCGCCTAAGGGAGCCGAGCAGTTCTTC.

This clonotype was counted ten times or more. J is TRBJ2-5 and V is TRBV7-9, with a weak D call TRBD2 (5 bases). This CDR3 has 16 residues. V was shortened by 3 bases and J by 4 bases, with 18 bases between the two germline ends. CDR1 is SEHNR, CDR2 FQNEAQ, per germline (reference sequence). The CDR3 DNA sequence: TGTGCCAGCAGCTTGTCGACCACGAGGGTTTCAGAGACCCAGTACTTC. Translating gives CASSLSTTRVSETQYF.

This clonotype was picked up many times. DNA of the CDR3: TGTGCCAGCAGCTTATACGACAGGTTACAAGAGACCCAGTACTTC. Its protein product is CASSLYDRLQETQYF. This chain connects TRBV5-5 to TRBJ2-5, with D possibly TRBD1 on 6 matching bases. The CDR3 totals 15 residues. The germline CDR1 and CDR2 sequences are SGHKS and YYEKEE (reference sequence). Deletions cut 2 bases from V and 2 bases from J, with 13 bases between.

This clonotype was found many times. V usage is TRBV11-2 and J usage is TRBJ1-4, with a tentative D call TRBD1 (5 bases). The CDR3 consists of 14 residues. Germline CDR1 reads SGHAT; CDR2 reads FQNNGV. V lost 5 bases and J lost 7, with 14 bases in between. CDR3 residues: CASSGPSQGEKLFF. CDR3 nucleotide sequence: TGTGCCAGCAGCGGCCCCAGCCAGGGTGAAAAACTGTTTTTT.

In this sample, this clonotype turned up many times. The V and J genes are TRBV7-2 and TRBJ2-7, with 9 bases lining up with TRBD2. The ends lost 2 bases at V and 0 bases at J; junction bases unmatched: 2. Germline V gene sequence: CDR1 SGHTA, CDR2 FQGNSA. The CDR3 length is 15 residues. The CDR3 loop reads CASSLRAGGSYEQYF. CDR3 coding DNA: TGTGCCAGCAGCTTAAGAGCGGGAGGCTCCTACGAGCAGTACTTC.

This clonotype occurred many times. The rearrangement uses TRBV12-3 or TRBV12-4 and TRBJ2-1, with 8 bases matching TRBD2. There are 15 residues in the CDR3. Trimming took 6 bases from V and 6 from J; bases not matched to a gene: 10. The CDR3 DNA reads as TGTGCCAGCAGACCCGGGACTAGGGATCTCAATGAGCAGTTCTTC. It codes for CASRPGTRDLNEQFF.

At least ten counts were recorded for this clonotype. V is TRBV10-3 and J is TRBJ2-5; the D is unclear. Germline-derived CDR1 and CDR2 are ENHRY and SYGVKD. CDR3 length: 14 residues. V lost 6 bases, J lost 0 bases, and 11 bases lay in between. The CDR3 DNA reads TGTGCCATCAGCAGCCTCGAGTACCAAGAGACCCAGTACTTC. It translates to CAISSLEYQETQYF.

This clonotype appeared many times. The chain is built from TRBV19 and TRBJ1-1; 10 positions agree with TRBD1. CDR1 and CDR2 from the germline V gene are LNHDA and SQIVND (reference sequence). This CDR3 contains 13 residues. J was trimmed by 7 bases and V by 4 bases; bases with no gene match: 3. The CDR3 region has the DNA TGTGCCAGTAGTACGGGACAGGGGTTTGAAGCTTTCTTT. This gives the protein CASSTGQGFEAFF.

Points on this clonotype: A read error may be the cause here, since a much bigger clone is one base away. The chain uses TRBV19 and TRBJ2-4; no definite D call. With 4 bases removed from V and 5 bases from J, the gap between germline ends came to 9 bases. CDR3 length: 13 amino acids. Per the germline V gene, CDR1 is LNHDA and CDR2 is SQIVND (reference sequence). CDR3 sequence (DNA): TGTGCCAGTAGTAGCCGGGCCCAAAACATTCAGTACTTC. The encoded protein is CASSSRAQNIQYF.

This clonotype has ten or more counts. The rearrangement joins TRBV6-5 to TRBJ2-6, with D perhaps TRBD1 or TRBD2 (5 bases each). CDR1 is MNHEY, CDR2 SVGAGI, per germline. Trimming took 2 bases from V and 0 from J, leaving 11 bases between them. CDR3 length: 17 amino acids. The CDR3 spells CASSYAGAASGANVLTF. The CDR3 bases are TGTGCCAGCAGTTACGCCGGGGCGGCCTCTGGGGCCAACGTCCTGACTTTC.

The chain is built from TRBV2 and TRBJ1-5; TRBD1 aligns across 8 bases. Germline assignment: CDR1 SNHLY and CDR2 FYNNEI. The junction had 23 bases not matched to a gene; V was cut back by 11 bases and J by 2 bases. CDR3 length: 19 amino acids. CDR3 loop: CAFSLVRRQGLVGNQPQHF. The CDR3 nucleotides are TGTGCCTTCAGTTTAGTACGCCGACAGGGGTTGGTGGGCAATCAGCCCCAGCATTTT.

This clonotype was counted ten times or more. The chain joins TRBV5-1 to TRBJ2-7; TRBD2 matches at 10 bases. CDR1 is SGHRS, CDR2 YFSETQ, per germline. V lost 0 bases, J lost 7 bases, and 4 bases stayed unmatched. The length of the CDR3 is 14 residues. The CDR3 here is CASSLGLAGVEQYF. The CDR3 region has the DNA TGCGCCAGCAGCTTGGGCCTAGCGGGAGTTGAGCAGTACTTC. The whole variable domain, remainder taken from reference TRBV5-1 and TRBJ2-7, is KAGVTQTPRYLIKTRGQQVTLSCSPISGHRSVSWYQQTPGQGLQFLFEYFSETQRNKGNFPGRFSGRQFSNSRSEMNVSTLELGDSALYLCASSLGLAGVEQYFGPGTRLTVT.

This clonotype showed up many times. V gene TRBV19 combines with J gene TRBJ1-3; no clear D. V shed 10 bases and J shed 0 bases, with 13 bases lying between them. The CDR3 loop spans 14 amino acids. From germline, CDR1 is LNHDA and CDR2 SQIVND (reference sequence). The CDR3 reads CATADRASGNTIYF. CDR3 DNA: TGTGCCACCGCGGACCGCGCCTCTGGAAACACCATATATTTT.

There are many counts of this clonotype. V is TRBV10-3 and J is TRBJ1-3, with 7 bases that match TRBD1. CDR3 length equals 16 residues. The germline V gene encodes CDR1 ENHRY and CDR2 SYGVKD. With 6 bases clipped from V and 0 bases from J, the junction kept 8 bases outside the gene matches. CDR3 sequence: CAISRWTGRSGNTIYF. The CDR3 region has the DNA TGTGCCATCAGCCGATGGACAGGACGCTCTGGAAACACCATATATTTT.

This clonotype was detected many times. The chain combines TRBV20-1 with TRBJ1-1; D unresolved. V was trimmed by 5 bases and J by 0 bases, leaving 4 bases between them. Looked up from germline, CDR1 is DFQATT and CDR2 is SNEGSKA (reference sequence). The CDR3 is made up of 11 amino acids. The CDR3: CSAYLNTEAFF. CDR3 DNA sequence: TGCAGTGCTTACCTGAACACTGAAGCTTTCTTT.

This clonotype appeared many times. This chain joins TRBV7-7 and TRBJ2-7; D not certain. Trimming stripped 2 bases from V and 2 bases from J, with 10 bases between. CDR3 length: 14 residues. Germline loops: CDR1 SSHAT, CDR2 FNYEAQ (reference sequence). The CDR3: CASSLSTETYEQYF. CDR3 in DNA: TGTGCCAGCAGCTTATCGACGGAGACCTACGAGCAGTACTTC.

This clonotype was counted many times. The CDR3 protein is CASSPAGGVQETQYF. In DNA form, the CDR3 reads TGTGCCAGCAGCCCGGCAGGGGGGGTCCAAGAGACCCAGTACTTC. The chain has TRBV6-1 and TRBJ2-5; the D gene could be TRBD1 or TRBD2 (7 bases each). There are 15 residues in the CDR3. Deletions cut 6 bases from V and 1 base from J, with 15 bases between. Germline CDR1 and CDR2: MNHNS and SASEGT.

The chain has TRBV11-1 and TRBJ2-5, with TRBD2 matching 12 bases. The CDR3 spans 18 residues. CDR1 and CDR2 from the germline V gene are SGHAT and FQDESV (reference sequence). The V and J ends lost 0 bases and 6 bases, in that order; junction bases with no gene match: 11. CDR3 in DNA: TGTGCCAGCAGCTTAGCGCGCGGACTAGCGGGAATAGAACAGACCCAGTACTTC. Amino acid sequence: CASSLARGLAGIEQTQYF.